This is a list of T cell receptor beta chains from one sample in a study of chronic HIV infection and antiretroviral therapy. TCRdb used MiXCR to reprocess the 5' RACE reads, holding one entry per CDR3 protein. The sample lists about 31,000 distinct CDR3 sequences, about 9.6% occurring once. The sample comprised peripheral blood. These receptors were collected from an adult who had HIV and had not received antiretroviral therapy, or was an uninfected healthy control (not recorded which). Both conserved end residues are part of each CDR3. The order of the fields is J gene, V gene, D gene, clone size, CDR3 protein, CDR3 DNA. The D gene is left open where the match is weak. Clone sizes are given selectively: once, few, many, or a class where the clone is expanded.

>TRBJ2-3|TRBV25-1|TRBD1|many
CAMGQTDTQYF
TGTGCCATGGGACAGACTGATACGCAGTATTTT
>TRBJ1-1|TRBV5-1|NA|few
CASSLVSGTLNTEAFF
TGCGCCAGCAGCTTGGTCTCAGGCACATTGAACACTGAAGCTTTCTTT
>TRBJ1-2|TRBV11-2|TRBD1|many
CASSLQGTGVIYGYTF
TGTGCCAGCAGCTTACAAGGGACAGGGGTTATCTATGGCTACACCTTC
>TRBJ2-4|TRBV5-8|NA|medium-sized
CASSLDSGLPNIQYF
TGTGCCAGCAGCTTGGATTCAGGGCTGCCCAACATTCAGTACTTC
>TRBJ1-6|TRBV12-3/TRBV12-4|TRBD1|many
CASSLRTGRYNSPLHF
TGTGCCAGCAGTTTAAGGACAGGACGATATAATTCACCCCTCCACTTT
>TRBJ2-3|TRBV4-2|NA|many
CASSQERGVGTDTQYF
TGTGCCAGCAGCCAAGAGCGCGGCGTAGGCACAGATACGCAGTATTTT
>TRBJ1-2|TRBV4-3|NA|few
CASSPETGQGNGYTF
TGCGCCAGCAGCCCAGAAACGGGACAAGGCAATGGCTACACCTTC
>TRBJ1-1|TRBV20-1|NA|NA
CSAPGGQIENTEAFF
TGCAGTGCGCCCGGAGGACAGATAGAGAACACTGAAGCTTTCTTT
>TRBJ1-1|TRBV6-1|TRBD1|many
CASNPTGGPEAFF
TGTGCCAGCAACCCCACAGGGGGACCTGAAGCTTTCTTT
>TRBJ1-3|TRBV11-2|NA|few
CASSLGRSLSGNTIYF
TGTGCCAGCAGCTTAGGTCGCAGCCTATCTGGAAACACCATATATTTT
>TRBJ2-4|TRBV25-1|NA|NA
CASSEEGSKNIQYF
TGTGCCAGCAGTGAAGAGGGATCCAAAAACATTCAGTACTTC
>TRBJ2-3|TRBV29-1|NA|many
CSVEKGWGFDTDTQYF
TGCAGCGTTGAAAAAGGCTGGGGCTTTGACACAGATACGCAGTATTTT
>TRBJ2-2|TRBV4-1|NA|NA
CASRFTRGATGELFF
TGCGCCAGCAGATTCACACGGGGGGCCACCGGGGAGCTGTTTTTT
>TRBJ2-1|TRBV10-2|TRBD2|NA
CASSAPGLAVSYNEQFF
TGCGCCAGCAGTGCTCCGGGACTAGCGGTCTCCTACAATGAGCAGTTCTTC
>TRBJ2-2|TRBV9|TRBD2|medium-sized
CASSVTSGGAGELFF
TGTGCCAGCAGCGTGACTAGCGGGGGTGCCGGGGAGCTGTTTTTT
>TRBJ2-2|TRBV10-3|NA|many
CAISRGKDTGELFF
TGTGCCATCAGTCGAGGGAAAGACACCGGGGAGCTGTTTTTT
>TRBJ1-1|TRBV25-1|NA|few
CASRTDGGRSTEAFF
TGTGCCAGCAGGACCGATGGGGGCCGTAGCACTGAAGCTTTCTTT
>TRBJ1-2|TRBV5-1|TRBD1|NA
CASSWDRLRGYTF
TGCGCCAGCAGCTGGGACAGGTTGAGAGGCTACACCTTC
>TRBJ2-7|TRBV20-1|NA|many
CSAREGGLYEQYF
TGCAGTGCTAGAGAAGGTGGTCTCTACGAGCAGTACTTC
>TRBJ1-1|TRBV6-2/TRBV6-3|TRBD1|NA
CASSYSVWTGWTEAFF
TGTGCCAGCAGTTACTCGGTCTGGACAGGATGGACTGAAGCTTTCTTT
>TRBJ2-3|TRBV20-1|NA|many
CSATGRLPSRTDTQYF
TGCAGTGCTACCGGACGATTGCCCTCCCGCACAGATACGCAGTATTTT
>TRBJ2-3|TRBV7-9|TRBD2|many
CASSFPLGGSTDTQYF
TGTGCCAGCAGCTTCCCACTCGGGGGGAGCACAGATACGCAGTATTTT